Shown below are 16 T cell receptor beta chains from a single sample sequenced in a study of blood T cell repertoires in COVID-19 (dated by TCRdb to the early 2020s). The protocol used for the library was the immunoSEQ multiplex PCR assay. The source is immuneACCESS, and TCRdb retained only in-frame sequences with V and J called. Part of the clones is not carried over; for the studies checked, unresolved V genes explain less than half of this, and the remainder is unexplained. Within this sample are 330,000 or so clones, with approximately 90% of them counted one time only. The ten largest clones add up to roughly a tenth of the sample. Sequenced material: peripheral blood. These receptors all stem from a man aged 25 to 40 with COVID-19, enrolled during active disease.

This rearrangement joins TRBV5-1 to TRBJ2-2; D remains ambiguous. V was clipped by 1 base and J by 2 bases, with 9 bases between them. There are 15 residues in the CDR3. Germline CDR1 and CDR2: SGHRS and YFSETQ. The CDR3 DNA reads TGCGCCAGCAGCTTGTTCCAGGCCAACACCGGGGAGCTGTTTTTT. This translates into CASSLFQANTGELFF.

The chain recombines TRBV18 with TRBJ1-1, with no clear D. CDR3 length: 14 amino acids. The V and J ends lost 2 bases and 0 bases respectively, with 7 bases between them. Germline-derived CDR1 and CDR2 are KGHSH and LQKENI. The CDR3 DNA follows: TGTGCCAGCTCACCAGAGGTATTGAACACTGAAGCTTTCTTT. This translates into CASSPEVLNTEAFF.

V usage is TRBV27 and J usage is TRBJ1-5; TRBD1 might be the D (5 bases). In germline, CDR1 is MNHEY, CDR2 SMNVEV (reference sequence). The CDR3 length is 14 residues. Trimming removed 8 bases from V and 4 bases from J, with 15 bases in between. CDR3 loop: CASRIGVGNQPQHF. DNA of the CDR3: TGTGCCAGCCGAATAGGGGTAGGGAATCAGCCCCAGCATTTT.

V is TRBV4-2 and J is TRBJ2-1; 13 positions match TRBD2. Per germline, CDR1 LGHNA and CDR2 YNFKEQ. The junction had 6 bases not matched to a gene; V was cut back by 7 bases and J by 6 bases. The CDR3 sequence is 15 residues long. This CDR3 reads CASTPGLAGLNEQFF. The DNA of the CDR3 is TGTGCCAGCACCCCGGGACTAGCGGGACTCAATGAGCAGTTCTTC.

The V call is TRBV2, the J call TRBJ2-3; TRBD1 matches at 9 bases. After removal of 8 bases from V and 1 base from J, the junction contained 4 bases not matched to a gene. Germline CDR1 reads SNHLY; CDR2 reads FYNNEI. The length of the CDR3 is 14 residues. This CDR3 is CASGRDRGTDTQYF. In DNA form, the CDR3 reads TGTGCCAGCGGCCGGGACAGGGGCACAGATACGCAGTATTTT.

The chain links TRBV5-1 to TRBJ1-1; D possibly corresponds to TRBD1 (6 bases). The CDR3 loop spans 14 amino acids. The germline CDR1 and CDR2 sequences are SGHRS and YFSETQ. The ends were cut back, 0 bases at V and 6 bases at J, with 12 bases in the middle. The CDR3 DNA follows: TGCGCCAGCAGCTTGGGAGACAGGAAGGCTGAAGCTTTCTTT. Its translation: CASSLGDRKAEAFF.

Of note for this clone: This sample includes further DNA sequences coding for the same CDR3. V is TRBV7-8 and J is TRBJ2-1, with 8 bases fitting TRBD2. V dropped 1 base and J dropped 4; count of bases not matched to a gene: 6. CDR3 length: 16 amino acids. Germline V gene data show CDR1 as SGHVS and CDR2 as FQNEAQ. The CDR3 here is CASSLVGLAGYNEQFF. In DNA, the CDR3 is TGTGCCAGCAGCTTAGTCGGTCTAGCGGGTTACAATGAGCAGTTCTTC.

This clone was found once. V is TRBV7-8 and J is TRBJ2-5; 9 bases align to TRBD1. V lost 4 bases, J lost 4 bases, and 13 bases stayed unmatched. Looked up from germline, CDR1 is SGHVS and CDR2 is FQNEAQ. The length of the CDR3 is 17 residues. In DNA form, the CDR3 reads TGTGCCAGCAGCTACCCGTGGACAGGGGAGGCGACAGAGACCCAGTACTTC. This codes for CASSYPWTGEATETQYF. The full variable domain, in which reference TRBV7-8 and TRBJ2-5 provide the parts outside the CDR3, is GAGVSQSPRYKVAKRGQDVALRCDPISGHVSLFWYQQALGQGPEFLTYFQNEAQLDKSGLPSDRFFAERPEGSVSTLKIQRTQQEDSAVYLCASSYPWTGEATETQYFGPGTRLLVL.

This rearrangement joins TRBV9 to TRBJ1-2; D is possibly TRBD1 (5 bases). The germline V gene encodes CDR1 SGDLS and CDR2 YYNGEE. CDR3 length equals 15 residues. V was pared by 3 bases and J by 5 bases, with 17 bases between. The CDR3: CASSALEDMGYGYTF. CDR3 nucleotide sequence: TGTGCCAGCAGCGCCCTAGAGGACATGGGGTATGGCTACACCTTC.

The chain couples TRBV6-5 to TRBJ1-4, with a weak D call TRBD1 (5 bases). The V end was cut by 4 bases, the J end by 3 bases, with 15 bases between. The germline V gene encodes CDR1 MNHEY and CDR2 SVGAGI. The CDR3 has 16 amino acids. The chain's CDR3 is CASSFFAGIPNEKLFF. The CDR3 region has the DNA TGTGCCAGCAGTTTCTTTGCAGGGATACCTAATGAAAAACTGTTTTTT.

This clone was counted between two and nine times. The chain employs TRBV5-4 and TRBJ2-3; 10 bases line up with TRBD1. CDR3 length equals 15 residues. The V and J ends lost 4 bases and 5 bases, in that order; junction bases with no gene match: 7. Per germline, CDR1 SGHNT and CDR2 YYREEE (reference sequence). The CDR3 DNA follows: TGTGCCAGCAGCCCAAGACAGGGGGCAAGAGATACGCAGTATTTT. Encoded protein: CASSPRQGARDTQYF.

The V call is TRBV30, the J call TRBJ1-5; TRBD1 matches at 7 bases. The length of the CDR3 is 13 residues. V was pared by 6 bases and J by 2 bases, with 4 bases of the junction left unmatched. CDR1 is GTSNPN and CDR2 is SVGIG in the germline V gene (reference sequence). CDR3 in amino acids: CACSTGGNQPQHF. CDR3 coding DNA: TGTGCCTGTTCTACAGGGGGCAATCAGCCCCAGCATTTT.

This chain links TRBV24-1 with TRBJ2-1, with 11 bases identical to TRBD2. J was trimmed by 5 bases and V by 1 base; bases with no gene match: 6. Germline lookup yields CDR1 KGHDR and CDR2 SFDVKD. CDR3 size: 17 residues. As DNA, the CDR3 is TGTGCCACCAGTGATTTCATCGGACTAGCGGGCCACAATGAGCAGTTCTTC. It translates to CATSDFIGLAGHNEQFF.

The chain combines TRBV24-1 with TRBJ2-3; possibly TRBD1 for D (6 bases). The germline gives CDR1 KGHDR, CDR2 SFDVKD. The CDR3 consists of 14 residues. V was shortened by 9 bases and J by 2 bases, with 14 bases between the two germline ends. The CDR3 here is CATEGHLTTDTQYF. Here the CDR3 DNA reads TGTGCCACCGAGGGACACTTAACCACAGATACGCAGTATTTT.

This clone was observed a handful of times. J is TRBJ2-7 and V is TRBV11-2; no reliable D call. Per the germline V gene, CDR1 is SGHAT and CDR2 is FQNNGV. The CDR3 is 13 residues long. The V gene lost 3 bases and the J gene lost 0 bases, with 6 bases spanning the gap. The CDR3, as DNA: TGTGCCAGCAGCTTTGGCAGCTCCTACGAGCAGTACTTC. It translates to CASSFGSSYEQYF.

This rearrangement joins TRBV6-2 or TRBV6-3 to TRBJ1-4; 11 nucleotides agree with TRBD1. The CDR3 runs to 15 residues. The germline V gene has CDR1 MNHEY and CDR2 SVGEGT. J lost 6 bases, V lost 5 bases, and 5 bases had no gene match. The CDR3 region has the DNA TGTGCCAGCAGTGCCCCGGGACAGGGGGATGAAAAACTGTTTTTT. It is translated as CASSAPGQGDEKLFF.